This T cell receptor beta chain was profiled in a study of T cell responses to AZD1222 COVID-19 vaccine. Findings and caveats of the study: Regions 160-218 and 743-854 dominated among vaccine-associated CD4 TCRs spanning spike.

Germline values: CDR1 MNHNS, CDR2 SASEGT. CDR3 length: 16 residues. Trimming removed 2 bases at V and 8 bases at J, with 18 bases between. A note on this clone: Its antigen is unidentified.

Sequencing was performed with immunoSEQ multiplex PCR; in TCRdb, only in-frame clones are kept and a portion is missing. The table lists 200,000 to 300,000 clones, approximately 93% of them singletons, with less than 0.6% in the top ten. J is TRBJ1-4 and V is TRBV6-1, with D perhaps TRBD1 (6 bases). The sequence derives from an adult in good health. Source: peripheral blood, taken on day 0 of AZD1222 vaccination. This CDR3 is CASSERRGGREEKLFF. DNA of the CDR3: TGTGCCAGCAGTGAAAGGCGGGGGGGGCGGGAAGAAAAACTGTTTTTT.